This T cell receptor (beta chain) was documented in a study of T cells in Graves' hyperthyroidism and ophthalmopathy. This clonotype has ten or more counts. RNA transcripts yielded amplified TCR beta CDR3 regions. With the HTBI primer set, the TCR CDR3 went through a first round of RT-PCR. One entry per CDR3 protein, called by TCRdb with MiXCR from the multiplex PCR reads. The sample carries 200,000 to 250,000 distinct CDR3 sequences, around 15% recorded once. Individuals with ophthalmopathy presented a Clinical Activity Score of at least 3, a NOSPECS grade of at least 4 and a duration under 3 months. Lactation, pregnancy, other autoimmune disease or uncontrolled infection excluded patients. This receptor was obtained from a woman aged 18-30 years with Graves' ophthalmopathy. Specimen: blood.

CDR3 protein: CSARPLAGYTDTQYF. CDR3 nucleotide sequence: TGCAGTGCTAGACCCCTAGCGGGCTACACAGATACGCAGTATTTT. The chain has TRBV20-1 and TRBJ2-3; 8 nucleotides match TRBD2. The germline CDR1 and CDR2 sequences are DFQATT and SNEGSKA (reference sequence). Unmatched junction bases numbered 6, after V lost 2 bases and J lost 2 bases. This CDR3 contains 15 residues.